Following are 3 T cell receptor beta chains from one sample sequenced in a study of T cells after yellow fever vaccination. TCRdb analysed the 5' RACE reads with MiXCR anew, one entry per CDR3 protein. The sample lists about 120,000 distinct CDR3 sequences, around 7.2% seen once, with roughly 2.8% in the top ten. Sequencing was performed on CD4+ T cells sorted from PBMCs, taken roughly 47 days after the first yellow fever vaccination. The receptors were sampled from a young man who received the YFV17D yellow fever vaccine.

This clonotype came up many times. The gene calls are TRBV3-1 and TRBJ2-4, with 9 bases fitting TRBD1. This CDR3 comprises 14 residues. Germline CDR1 is LGHDT and CDR2 is YNNKEL (reference sequence). The ends lost 3 bases at V and 7 bases at J; junction bases unmatched: 4. CDR3 coding DNA: TGTGCCAGCAGCCAGACAGGGGGAAGGAACATTCAGTACTTC. This encodes CASSQTGGRNIQYF.

The V gene is TRBV20-1, the J gene TRBJ2-7; D may match TRBD1 or TRBD2 (6 bases each). Trimming shortened V by 0 bases and J by 0 bases, and 12 bases separated the two germline ends. The CDR3 length is 15 residues. The germline gives CDR1 DFQATT, CDR2 SNEGSKA (reference sequence). The DNA of the CDR3 is TGCAGTGCTAGAGATCCCGGGGGCTCCTCCTACGAGCAGTACTTC. Translation gives CSARDPGGSSYEQYF.

This clonotype was seen many times. The V call is TRBV7-8, the J call TRBJ1-1, with unresolved D. The germline gives CDR1 SGHVS, CDR2 FQNEAQ. V lost 5 bases, J lost 4 bases, and 14 bases lay in between. The CDR3 runs to 14 residues. The CDR3 nucleotides are TGTGCCAGCAGCCCCATTTACCGAAGCACTGAAGCTTTCTTT. It yields the protein CASSPIYRSTEAFF.